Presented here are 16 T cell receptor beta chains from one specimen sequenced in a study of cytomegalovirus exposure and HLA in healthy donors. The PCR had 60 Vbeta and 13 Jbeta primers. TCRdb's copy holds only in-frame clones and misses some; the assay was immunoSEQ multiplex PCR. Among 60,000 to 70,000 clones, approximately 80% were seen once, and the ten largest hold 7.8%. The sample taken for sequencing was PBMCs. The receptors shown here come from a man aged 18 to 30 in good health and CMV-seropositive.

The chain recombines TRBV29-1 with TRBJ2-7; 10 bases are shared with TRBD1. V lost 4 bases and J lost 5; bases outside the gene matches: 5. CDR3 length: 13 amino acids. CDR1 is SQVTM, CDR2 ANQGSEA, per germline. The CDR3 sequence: CSVGGQGIHEQYF. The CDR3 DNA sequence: TGCAGCGTTGGGGGACAGGGGATCCACGAGCAGTACTTC.

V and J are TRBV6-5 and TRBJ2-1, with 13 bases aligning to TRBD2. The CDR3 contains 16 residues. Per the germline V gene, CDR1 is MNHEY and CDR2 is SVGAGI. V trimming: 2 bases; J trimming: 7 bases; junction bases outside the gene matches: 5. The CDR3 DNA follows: TGTGCCAGCAGTTACCAGGGACTAGCGGGGATTAATGAGCAGTTCTTC. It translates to CASSYQGLAGINEQFF.

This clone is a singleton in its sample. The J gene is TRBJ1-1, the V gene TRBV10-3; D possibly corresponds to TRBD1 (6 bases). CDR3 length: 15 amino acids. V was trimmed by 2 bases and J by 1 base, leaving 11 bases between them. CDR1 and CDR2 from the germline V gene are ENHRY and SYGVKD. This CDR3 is CAISETQTGNTEAFF. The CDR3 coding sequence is TGTGCCATCAGTGAGACCCAGACAGGGAACACTGAAGCTTTCTTT.

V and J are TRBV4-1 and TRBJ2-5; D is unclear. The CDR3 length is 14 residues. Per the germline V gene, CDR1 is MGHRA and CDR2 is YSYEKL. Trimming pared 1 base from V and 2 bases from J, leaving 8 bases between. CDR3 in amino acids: CASSQAPRQETQYF. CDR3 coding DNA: TGCGCCAGCAGCCAAGCTCCTAGACAAGAGACCCAGTACTTC.

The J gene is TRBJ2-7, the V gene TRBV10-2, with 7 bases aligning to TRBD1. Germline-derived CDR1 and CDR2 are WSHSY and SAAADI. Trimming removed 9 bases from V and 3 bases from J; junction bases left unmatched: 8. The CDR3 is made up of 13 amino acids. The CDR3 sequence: CASTRDRDYEQYF. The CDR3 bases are TGCGCCAGTACCCGGGACAGAGACTACGAGCAGTACTTC.

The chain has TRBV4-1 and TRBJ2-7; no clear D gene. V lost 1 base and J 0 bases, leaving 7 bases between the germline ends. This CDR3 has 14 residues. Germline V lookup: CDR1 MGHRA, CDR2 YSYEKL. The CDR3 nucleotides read TGCGCCAGCAGCCAAGTCGCAGTCTCCTACGAGCAGTACTTC. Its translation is CASSQVAVSYEQYF.

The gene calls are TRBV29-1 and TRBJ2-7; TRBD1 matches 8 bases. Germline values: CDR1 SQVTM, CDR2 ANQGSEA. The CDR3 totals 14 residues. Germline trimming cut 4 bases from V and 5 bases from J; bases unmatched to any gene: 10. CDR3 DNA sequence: TGCAGCGTTGCGGGGGCAGGGGGCTTGGACGAGCAGTACTTC. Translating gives CSVAGAGGLDEQYF.

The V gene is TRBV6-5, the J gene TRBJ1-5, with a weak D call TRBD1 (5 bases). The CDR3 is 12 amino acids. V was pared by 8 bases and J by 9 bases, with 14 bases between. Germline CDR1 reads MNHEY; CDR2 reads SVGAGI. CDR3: CASGPPQGPQHF. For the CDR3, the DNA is TGTGCCAGCGGCCCCCCCCAGGGGCCCCAGCATTTT.

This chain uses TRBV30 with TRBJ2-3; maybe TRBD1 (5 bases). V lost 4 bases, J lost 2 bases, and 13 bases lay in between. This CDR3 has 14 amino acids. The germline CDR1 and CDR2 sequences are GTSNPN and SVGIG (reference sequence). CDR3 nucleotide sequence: TGTGCCTGGACAAGGGGCAGGCCCACAGATACGCAGTATTTT. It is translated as CAWTRGRPTDTQYF.

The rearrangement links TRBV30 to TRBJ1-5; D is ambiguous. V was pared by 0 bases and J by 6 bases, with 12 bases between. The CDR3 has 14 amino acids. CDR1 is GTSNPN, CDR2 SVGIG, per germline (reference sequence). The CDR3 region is CAWSVKGGSQPQHF. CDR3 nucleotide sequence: TGTGCCTGGAGTGTCAAGGGTGGGAGTCAGCCCCAGCATTTT.

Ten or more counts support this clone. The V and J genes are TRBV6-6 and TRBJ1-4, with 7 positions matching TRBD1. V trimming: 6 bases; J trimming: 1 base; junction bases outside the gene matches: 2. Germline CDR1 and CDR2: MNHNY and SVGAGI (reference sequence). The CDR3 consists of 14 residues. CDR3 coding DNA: TGTGCCAGCAGGGACAGGTTAACTAATGAAAAACTGTTTTTT. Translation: CASRDRLTNEKLFF.

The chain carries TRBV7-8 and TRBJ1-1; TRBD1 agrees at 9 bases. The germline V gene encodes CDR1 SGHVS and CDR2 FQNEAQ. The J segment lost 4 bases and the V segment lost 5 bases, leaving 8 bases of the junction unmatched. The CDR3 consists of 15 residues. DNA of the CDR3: TGTGCCAGCAGCAAGGGACAGGGTCTGAGCACTGAAGCTTTCTTT. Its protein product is CASSKGQGLSTEAFF.

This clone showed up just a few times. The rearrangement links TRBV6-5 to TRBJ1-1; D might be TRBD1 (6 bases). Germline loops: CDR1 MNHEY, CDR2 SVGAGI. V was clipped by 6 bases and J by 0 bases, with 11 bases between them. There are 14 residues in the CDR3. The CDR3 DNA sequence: TGTGCCAGCAGAGAACAGGGTCTGAACACTGAAGCTTTCTTT. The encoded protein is CASREQGLNTEAFF.

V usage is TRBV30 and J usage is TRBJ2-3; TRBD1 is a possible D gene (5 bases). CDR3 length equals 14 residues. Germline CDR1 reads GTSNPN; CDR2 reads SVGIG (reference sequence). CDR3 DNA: TGTGCTATGGTAAGGGGATCTAGCACAGATACGCAGTATTTT. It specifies CAMVRGSSTDTQYF.

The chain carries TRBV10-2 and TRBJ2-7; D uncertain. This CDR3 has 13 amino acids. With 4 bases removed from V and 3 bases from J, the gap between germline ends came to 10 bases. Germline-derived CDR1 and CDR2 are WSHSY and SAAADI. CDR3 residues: CASSATPSYEQYF. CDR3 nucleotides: TGCGCCAGCAGTGCAACCCCTAGCTACGAGCAGTACTTC.

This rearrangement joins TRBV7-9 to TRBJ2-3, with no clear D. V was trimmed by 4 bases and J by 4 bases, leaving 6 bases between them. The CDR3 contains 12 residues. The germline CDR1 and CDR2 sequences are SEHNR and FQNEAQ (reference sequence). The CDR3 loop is CASSSSADTQYF. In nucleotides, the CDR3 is TGTGCCAGCAGCTCCAGCGCAGATACGCAGTATTTT.